What follows are 12 T cell receptor beta chains derived from one specimen sequenced in a study of blood T cells in healthy people across ages. Alongside a J-beta primer mix, a sample-barcoded 5' primer served in a second PCR lasting roughly 7 to 11 cycles. In TCRdb, the 5' RACE reads were re-called with MiXCR into one record per CDR3 protein. This sample carries around 670,000 distinct CDR3 sequences, about 30% of them seen once, and the ten largest clones take 15% to 19%. The sequenced material came from blood. The receptors shown here come from a woman of 80 years or more in good health.

This clonotype was detected ten times or more. CDR3 in amino acids: CASSRGTISHTDTQYF. The CDR3 DNA reads as TGTGCCAGCAGCCGGGGGACCATCTCCCACACAGATACGCAGTATTTT. The genes are TRBV9 and TRBJ2-3, with a tentative D call TRBD2 (6 bases). The CDR3 loop spans 16 amino acids. Germline V gene sequence: CDR1 SGDLS, CDR2 YYNGEE. V dropped 4 bases and J dropped 2 bases, with 17 bases sitting between them.

The sample holds many counts of this clonotype. The chain carries TRBV27 and TRBJ2-5; 8 bases match TRBD1. This CDR3 contains 15 residues. CDR1 MNHEY and CDR2 SMNVEV come from the germline V gene (reference sequence). The trim removed 5 bases at V and 3 bases at J, leaving 8 bases unmatched. CDR3 sequence reads: CASSALGQGEETQYF. In nucleotides, the CDR3 is TGTGCCAGCAGTGCTCTCGGACAGGGCGAAGAGACCCAGTACTTC.

This clonotype is medium-sized in the sample. The chain links TRBV7-9 to TRBJ2-1, with a possible D match to TRBD1 (6 bases). From germline, CDR1 is SEHNR and CDR2 FQNEAQ (reference sequence). Trimming pared 0 bases from V and 10 bases from J, leaving 16 bases between. This CDR3 region has 15 residues. CDR3 DNA sequence: TGTGCCAGCAGCTTAGCGTGGCAGGGGAATAGGGAGCAGTTCTTC. Its protein is CASSLAWQGNREQFF. The entire variable domain, with the rest obtained from reference TRBV7-9 and TRBJ2-1, is as follows: DTGVSQNPRHKITKRGQNVTFRCDPISEHNRLYWYRQTLGQGPEFLTYFQNEAQLEKSRLLSDRFSAERPKGSFSTLEIQRTEQGDSAMYLCASSLAWQGNREQFFGPGTRLTVL.

Regarding this clonotype: Since a much larger clone is just one base distant, this may be a read error. The chain combines TRBV7-9 with TRBJ2-1; possible D gene TRBD2, 5 bases. Near its end, the DNA agrees better with TRBJ2-7, so the J call may be wrong. The CDR3 covers 15 residues. Germline CDR1 reads SEHNR; CDR2 reads FQNEAQ (reference sequence). CDR3 protein: CASSLLGSSYNEQYF. The CDR3 region has the DNA TGTGCCAGCAGCTTACTGGGGAGCTCCTACAATGAGCAGTACTTC.

On this clonotype: It may be a read error: a sequence one base away is much more abundant. J is TRBJ2-7 and V is TRBV12-3 or TRBV12-4; D may be TRBD1 or TRBD2 (5 bases each). The V end was cut by 5 bases, the J end by 6 bases, with 11 bases between. The CDR3 runs to 12 residues. CDR3 sequence (DNA): TGTGCCAGCAGTCCTGGGACCGGCGAGCAGTACTTC. Translation: CASSPGTGEQYF.

Of note for this clonotype: This could be a read error, since a much larger clone is one nucleotide away. The chain couples TRBV6-2 or TRBV6-3 to TRBJ1-6, with 12 bases lining up with TRBD1. CDR1 MNHEY and CDR2 SVGEGT come from the germline V gene. This CDR3 has 16 amino acids. The CDR3 loop reads CASRPGTGGRGSPPHF. CDR3 nucleotide sequence: TGTGCCAGCAGACCCGGGACAGGGGGCCGCGGTTCACCCCCCCACTTT.

The rearrangement uses TRBV4-3 and TRBJ1-1, with no clear D. The CDR3 sequence is 15 residues long. The V and J ends lost 0 bases and 1 base respectively, with 9 bases between them. Germline-derived CDR1 and CDR2 are LGHNA and YSLEER. The CDR3 protein is CASSQEVISNTEAFF. CDR3 nucleotides: TGCGCCAGCAGCCAAGAAGTCATATCGAACACTGAAGCTTTCTTT.

V gene TRBV20-1 combines with J gene TRBJ2-3; TRBD2 agrees at 13 bases. Germline V gene sequence: CDR1 DFQATT, CDR2 SNEGSKA (reference sequence). J lost 0 bases, V lost 4 bases, and 13 bases had no gene match. The CDR3 loop spans 19 amino acids. The CDR3 coding sequence is TGCAGTGCTACACCACTAGCGGGGGGGCCCAGGGGAAGCACAGATACGCAGTATTTT. It yields the protein CSATPLAGGPRGSTDTQYF.

Details on this clonotype: Possible read error: a much larger clone is one base away. This chain links TRBV6-6 with TRBJ1-1; D unclear. The CDR3 loop spans 14 amino acids. Trimming pared 6 bases from V and 0 bases from J, leaving 11 bases between. From germline, CDR1 is MNHNY and CDR2 SVGAGI (reference sequence). The CDR3, as DNA: TGTGCCAGCAGCTGTGACGGAATGAACACTGAAGCTTTCTTT. Translated, it gives CASSCDGMNTEAFF.

The CDR3 nucleotides read TGTGCCAGCAATCTGGGACCGGCGGCACCGGGAGGCTACACCTTC. As protein: CASNLGPAAPGGYTF. The V gene is TRBV6-6, the J gene TRBJ1-2; D is perhaps TRBD1 (5 bases). Germline loops: CDR1 MNHNY, CDR2 SVGAGI (reference sequence). Trimming removed 7 bases at V and 8 bases at J, with 23 bases between. The CDR3 totals 15 residues.

The sample holds many counts of this clonotype. This chain's CDR3 is CASSRRSADTQYF. CDR3 sequence (DNA): TGTGCCAGCAGCCGGAGGTCCGCAGATACGCAGTATTTT. This chain connects TRBV7-2 to TRBJ2-3; a weak D match, TRBD2 (5 bases). Trimming took off 5 bases at V and 4 bases at J, with 10 bases between the two ends. Germline V gene lookup returns CDR1 SGHTA and CDR2 FQGNSA. The CDR3 contains 13 residues.

This clonotype was detected ten times or more. The J gene is TRBJ1-5, the V gene TRBV6-2 or TRBV6-3; D call uncertain. The CDR3 is 14 amino acids. V lost 7 bases and J 0 bases, leaving 10 bases between the germline ends. Germline assignment: CDR1 MNHEY and CDR2 SVGEGT. CDR3 in amino acids: CASTDTTSNQPQHF. CDR3 coding DNA: TGTGCCAGCACCGACACCACTAGCAATCAGCCCCAGCATTTT.